This entry lists 3 T cell receptor beta chains sequenced from one sample in a study of blood T cell repertoires in COVID-19 (TCRdb year 2020). The library was produced with the immunoSEQ multiplex PCR assay. In its TCRdb copy, this immuneACCESS table keeps in-frame sequences only and misses some clones. Where compared with another copy, unresolved V genes explain less than half of these, and the others have no known cause. In this sample the table shows roughly 80,000 clones, 82% of which occur a single time. Of the sample, about a fifth falls within the top ten clones. The sequenced material came from peripheral blood. Receptor source: a human donor in a cohort sampled during active COVID-19.

The rearrangement joins TRBV29-1 to TRBJ1-4; 8 bases line up with TRBD1. The junction had 4 bases not matched to a gene; V was cut back by 6 bases and J by 4 bases. The CDR3 runs 13 residues. Germline V gene data show CDR1 as SQVTM and CDR2 as ANQGSEA. The CDR3 DNA reads TGCAGCGTCGGACAGGGTAATAATGAAAAACTGTTTTTT. It yields the protein CSVGQGNNEKLFF.

V gene TRBV19 combines with J gene TRBJ1-1; 8 bases fit TRBD1. Trimming cost V 1 base and J 1 base; bases outside gene matches: 5. Looked up from germline, CDR1 is LNHDA and CDR2 is SQIVND (reference sequence). The CDR3 runs to 16 residues. The CDR3 here is CASSIGQGARNTEAFF. The CDR3 DNA is TGTGCCAGTAGTATAGGTCAGGGGGCGAGGAACACTGAAGCTTTCTTT. Full variable domain (rest looked up from reference TRBV19 and TRBJ1-1): DGGITQSPKYLFRKEGQNVTLSCEQNLNHDAMYWYRQDPGQGLRLIYYSQIVNDFQKGDIAEGYSVSREKKESFPLTVTSAQKNPTAFYLCASSIGQGARNTEAFFGQGTRLTVV.

The sample holds many counts of this clone. The chain links TRBV19 to TRBJ2-7; D might be TRBD1 (6 bases). Between the trimmed V and J ends, which lost 5 bases and 0 bases, there was a span of 17 bases. Germline CDR1 LNHDA, CDR2 SQIVND (reference sequence). CDR3 length: 16 residues. The CDR3 nucleotides are TGTGCCAGTAGTCCGTGGGCAGGGGATTCCTCCTACGAGCAGTACTTC. This encodes CASSPWAGDSSYEQYF.